This T cell receptor (beta chain) was captured in a study of beta chain features in type 1 diabetes. Study-wide results and caveats: TCRB repertoires of naive, central memory and Treg cells appeared more similar among patients than among healthy donors. PCR might show a preference for shorter templates, equally across patients and controls.

V lost 7 bases, J lost 0 bases, and 16 bases lay in between. Germline CDR1 reads MNHEY; CDR2 reads SVGAGI. This CDR3 is 15 amino acids long. Every sorted population was more than 95% pure. The sequenced template was cDNA made from the entire isolated RNA. TCRdb keeps only in-frame clones here, not all; method: immunoSEQ multiplex PCR. The data hold a few hundred thousand clones, with around a quarter observed a single time. This clone was picked up a small number of times. The antigen remains undetermined. The sequence derives from a man younger than 45 in good health. The sample comprised central memory CD4+ T cells from blood. The chain joins TRBV6-5 to TRBJ2-7; tentative D call: TRBD2 (6 bases). In DNA, the CDR3 is TGTGCCAGCATTCCAGCGGGTAGGAGCTCCTACGAGCAGTACTTC. This gives the protein CASIPAGRSSYEQYF.